The next 29 T cell receptor beta chains were all read from a single sample in a study of T cell responses to AZD1222 COVID-19 vaccine. Here immunoSEQ multiplex PCR was the method, and the copy in TCRdb shows in-frame clones only, minus some. This sample has fewer than 85,000 clones; about nine tenths occur once, and the top ten carry 4.2%. The material sequenced was peripheral blood, taken on day 0 of AZD1222 vaccination. Receptors were obtained from an adult in good health.

The rearrangement joins TRBV5-5 to TRBJ2-1; D unresolved. V shed 1 base and J shed 0 bases, with 11 bases lying between them. The germline V gene has CDR1 SGHKS and CDR2 YYEKEE (reference sequence). This CDR3 contains 16 residues. Written as DNA, the CDR3 is TGTGCCAGCAGCTTGAACGGGTACTACTCCTACAATGAGCAGTTCTTC. As protein: CASSLNGYYSYNEQFF.

The chain has TRBV5-1 and TRBJ1-3; 9 bases are shared with TRBD1. Trimming removed 4 bases from V and 3 bases from J; junction bases left unmatched: 11. The CDR3 is 17 residues long. Germline CDR1 is SGHRS and CDR2 is YFSETQ. The CDR3 sequence is CASSPQVGTGIGNTIYF. For the CDR3, the DNA is TGCGCCAGCAGCCCCCAGGTCGGGACAGGGATTGGAAACACCATATATTTT.

The chain joins TRBV9 to TRBJ1-3; 7 positions match TRBD1. Germline CDR1 is SGDLS and CDR2 is YYNGEE. The CDR3 has 15 amino acids. The ends lost 1 base at V and 2 bases at J; junction bases unmatched: 3. The CDR3 is CASSVSTGAGNTIYF. The DNA of the CDR3 is TGTGCCAGCAGCGTAAGCACAGGGGCTGGAAACACCATATATTTT.

V is TRBV5-1 and J is TRBJ1-1; 10 bases line up with TRBD1. This CDR3 comprises 14 residues. V shed 4 bases and J 3 bases; nucleotides not matched to a gene: 3. Germline CDR1 reads SGHRS; CDR2 reads YFSETQ. CDR3 bases: TGCGCCAGCAGCATGGACAGGGGGGACACTGAAGCTTTCTTT. This codes for CASSMDRGDTEAFF.

The rearrangement uses TRBV7-9 and TRBJ2-7; the D gene is possibly TRBD2 (6 bases). Trimming left V 1 base short and J 12 bases short, with 19 bases between. Germline V gene sequence: CDR1 SEHNR, CDR2 FQNEAQ (reference sequence). The CDR3 is made up of 14 amino acids. CDR3 residues: CASSLEEGGIGRYF. In DNA form, the CDR3 reads TGTGCCAGCAGCTTAGAGGAGGGAGGCATAGGCAGGTACTTC.

V is TRBV7-6 and J is TRBJ1-1; possibly TRBD1 for D (6 bases). CDR1 is SGHVS, CDR2 FNYEAQ, per germline. V dropped 5 bases and J dropped 11 bases, with 12 bases sitting between them. The CDR3 extends over 11 amino acids. CDR3 DNA sequence: TGTGCCAGCAGCATACAGGGAGGGGCTTTCTTT. Its translation: CASSIQGGAFF.

The chain recombines TRBV9 with TRBJ1-5; D is ambiguous. CDR1 and CDR2 (germline): SGDLS, YYNGEE. The CDR3 length is 15 residues. V was pared by 0 bases and J by 5 bases, with 12 bases between. The DNA of the CDR3 is TGTGCCAGCAGCGTAGATCCATCAGCTGATCAGCCCCAGCATTTT. Its translation: CASSVDPSADQPQHF.

The CDR3 protein is CASSLVQGDTQYF. The CDR3 nucleotides read TGTGCCAGCAGCTTAGTACAGGGGGATACGCAGTATTTT. V gene TRBV7-9 combines with J gene TRBJ2-3; TRBD1 matches 7 bases. V shed 1 base and J 6 bases; nucleotides not matched to a gene: 1. The CDR3 runs to 13 residues. Germline CDR1 reads SEHNR; CDR2 reads FQNEAQ (reference sequence).

CDR3 sequence (DNA): TGTGCCAGCAGCCACAGGGAAGTAGATGGCTACACCTTC. It yields the protein CASSHREVDGYTF. V is TRBV12-3 or TRBV12-4 and J is TRBJ1-2, with D tentatively TRBD1 (6 bases). Trimming took off 6 bases at V and 6 bases at J, with 14 bases between the two ends. The CDR3 is made up of 13 amino acids.

The genes are TRBV6-5 and TRBJ1-5, with D unclear. This CDR3 comprises 11 residues. Trimming removed 8 bases from V and 6 bases from J, with 8 bases in between. Germline CDR1 and CDR2: MNHEY and SVGAGI. CDR3 DNA: TGTGCCAGCGGTCGAGTTCAGCCCCAGCATTTT. This sequence encodes CASGRVQPQHF.

J is TRBJ1-5 and V is TRBV30; weak D call: TRBD1 (6 bases). CDR3 length: 18 residues. Germline-derived CDR1 and CDR2 are GTSNPN and SVGIG (reference sequence). V lost 3 bases and J lost 6, with 27 bases in between. In DNA form, the CDR3 reads TGTGCCTGGAGGGAGAAATCGCAAGCACAGGGTTGGTTTCAGCCCCAGCATTTT. Translating it yields CAWREKSQAQGWFQPQHF.

J is TRBJ1-1 and V is TRBV5-4; D is unclear. Germline-derived CDR1 and CDR2 are SGHNT and YYREEE (reference sequence). The CDR3 is 13 amino acids. The ends were cut back, 4 bases at V and 5 bases at J, with 12 bases in the middle. Written as DNA, the CDR3 is TGTGCCAGCAGCCCCCTCGTCGGGACTGAAGCTTTCTTT. This translates into CASSPLVGTEAFF.

The count of this clone is one. The germline gene is not matched at one end of the junction; a read error may be the cause. CDR3 residues: CASSEEGEGNF. The CDR3, as DNA: TGTGCCAGCAGTGAAGAGGGGGAAGGGAACTTC. The genes are TRBV2 and TRBJ2-7; TRBD1 is a possible D gene (6 bases). Germline lookup yields CDR1 SNHLY and CDR2 FYNNEI. This CDR3 has 11 amino acids.

V is TRBV2 and J is TRBJ1-5; D remains ambiguous. This CDR3 region has 16 residues. Trimming took 1 base from V and 1 from J, leaving 11 bases between them. Germline lookup yields CDR1 SNHLY and CDR2 FYNNEI. CDR3 residues: CASSEEGSWSNQPQHF. In nucleotides, the CDR3 is TGTGCCAGCAGTGAAGAAGGGAGCTGGAGCAATCAGCCCCAGCATTTT.

The gene calls are TRBV27 and TRBJ2-1; 7 bases are shared with TRBD1. Looked up from germline, CDR1 is MNHEY and CDR2 is SMNVEV (reference sequence). CDR3 length: 14 residues. With 6 bases clipped from V and 10 bases from J, the junction kept 12 bases outside the gene matches. The CDR3 nucleotides are TGTGCCAGCAGCAACTACTACAGGGGCGGCGAGCAGTTCTTC. It codes for CASSNYYRGGEQFF.

The chain couples TRBV7-2 to TRBJ1-4; D is unclear. V shed 3 bases and J shed 2 bases, with 7 bases lying between them. This CDR3 has 14 residues. CDR1 SGHTA and CDR2 FQGNSA come from the germline V gene. The CDR3 reads CASSLSHTNEKLFF. Here the CDR3 DNA reads TGTGCCAGCAGCTTGAGTCACACTAATGAAAAACTGTTTTTT. The variable domain in full, with the rest retrieved from reference TRBV7-2 and TRBJ1-4, is GAGVSQSPSNKVTEKGKDVELRCDPISGHTALYWYRQSLGQGLEFLIYFQGNSAPDKSGLPSDRFSAERTGGSVSTLTIQRTQQEDSAVYLCASSLSHTNEKLFFGSGTQLSVL.

The gene calls are TRBV6-2 or TRBV6-3 and TRBJ2-2; D is unresolved. V gave up 4 bases and J gave up 6 bases, with 6 bases separating them. This CDR3 spans 12 amino acids. CDR1 MNHEY and CDR2 SVGEGT come from the germline V gene. The CDR3 bases are TGTGCCAGCAGTTCCTCCCCCGGGGAGCTGTTTTTT. Its translation: CASSSSPGELFF.

V and J are TRBV7-2 and TRBJ2-7; D is perhaps TRBD1 or TRBD2 (5 bases each). There are 15 residues in the CDR3. Per germline, CDR1 SGHTA and CDR2 FQGNSA. V was trimmed by 4 bases and J by 1 base, leaving 14 bases between them. The CDR3 DNA reads as TGTGCCAGCAGCTCCCTGCCGGGACGTTCCTACGAGCAGTACTTC. Its translation: CASSSLPGRSYEQYF. The entire variable domain, with the rest obtained from reference TRBV7-2 and TRBJ2-7, is as follows: GAGVSQSPSNKVTEKGKDVELRCDPISGHTALYWYRQSLGQGLEFLIYFQGNSAPDKSGLPSDRFSAERTGGSVSTLTIQRTQQEDSAVYLCASSSLPGRSYEQYFGPGTRLTVT.

The chain uses TRBV9 and TRBJ2-5; no clear D gene. Deletions cut 3 bases from V and 1 base from J, with 28 bases between. Germline-derived CDR1 and CDR2 are SGDLS and YYNGEE. This CDR3 has 20 residues. As DNA, the CDR3 is TGTGCCAGCAGCGGTGTTTTAGGGCGACACTATTTTGGGTCCCAAGAGACCCAGTACTTC. It yields the protein CASSGVLGRHYFGSQETQYF.

CDR3 DNA sequence: TGCAGCGTTGACCTTATCGGGACCGGGGAGCTGTTTTTT. This encodes CSVDLIGTGELFF. The gene calls are TRBV29-1 and TRBJ2-2; D is ambiguous. Between the trimmed V and J ends, which lost 3 bases and 5 bases, there was a span of 10 bases. The V gene's germline CDR1 is SQVTM and CDR2 ANQGSEA. This CDR3 comprises 13 residues.

V usage is TRBV7-9 and J usage is TRBJ1-2; D might be TRBD1 (5 bases). The CDR3 covers 14 residues. Germline-derived CDR1 and CDR2 are SEHNR and FQNEAQ (reference sequence). V dropped 1 base and J dropped 12 bases, with 18 bases sitting between them. The CDR3 DNA follows: TGTGCCAGCAGCTTAGGCTTTTTCGAGGGGCCGCACACCTTC. Its protein is CASSLGFFEGPHTF.

This chain links TRBV4-2 with TRBJ1-1; the D is unclear. CDR1 is LGHNA, CDR2 YNFKEQ, per germline. CDR3 length: 14 residues. Trimming shortened V by 1 base and J by 4 bases, and 10 bases separated the two germline ends. The CDR3 protein is CASSQGPSGTEAFF. For the CDR3, the DNA is TGTGCCAGCAGCCAAGGTCCAAGCGGCACTGAAGCTTTCTTT.

Concerning this clone: The identical CDR3 is also encoded by other nucleotide sequences in the sample. The CDR3 here is CASSLDRYTEAFF. In nucleotides, the CDR3 is TGTGCCAGCAGTTTAGACCGGTACACTGAAGCTTTCTTT. The chain is built from TRBV12-3 or TRBV12-4 and TRBJ1-1; the D is unclear. The V and J ends lost 1 base and 3 bases respectively, with 6 bases between them. CDR3 length equals 13 residues.

The J gene is TRBJ2-1, the V gene TRBV7-9; D possibly corresponds to TRBD2 (5 bases). Germline V CDR1 and CDR2: SEHNR, FQNEAQ (reference sequence). The CDR3 sequence is 13 residues long. Trimming stripped 5 bases from V and 4 bases from J, with 9 bases between. The CDR3 is CASSPTGYNEQFF. CDR3 nucleotide sequence: TGTGCCAGCAGCCCGACGGGGTACAATGAGCAGTTCTTC.

The chain combines TRBV18 with TRBJ2-7; TRBD1 matches 8 bases. The CDR3 runs 13 residues. CDR1 KGHSH and CDR2 LQKENI come from the germline V gene. The ends lost 3 bases at V and 6 bases at J; junction bases unmatched: 4. The CDR3 here is CASSPPDRGEQYF. For the CDR3, the DNA is TGTGCCAGCTCACCCCCAGACAGGGGCGAGCAGTACTTC.

Comment on this clone: The junction differs from germline at one of its ends, possibly a read error. The V gene is TRBV6-1, the J gene TRBJ2-3, with a possible D match to TRBD2 (7 bases). The CDR3 is 15 amino acids. CDR1 is MNHNS and CDR2 is SASEGT in the germline V gene. CDR3 region: CASSEGGGSGDTQYF. The DNA of the CDR3 is TGTGCCAGCAGCGAAGGGGGGGGAAGTGGAGATACGCAGTATTTT.

The chain recombines TRBV27 with TRBJ2-7; D may match TRBD1 or TRBD2 (5 bases each). The CDR3 extends over 11 amino acids. Germline V gives CDR1 MNHEY, CDR2 SMNVEV (reference sequence). V was cut by 4 bases and J by 9 bases, with 10 bases left in between. CDR3 residues: CASSWDQRQYF. CDR3 DNA sequence: TGTGCCAGCAGTTGGGACCAGAGGCAGTACTTC.

The chain recombines TRBV7-6 with TRBJ2-3; either TRBD1 or TRBD2 may fit D (5 bases each). Germline V gene lookup returns CDR1 SGHVS and CDR2 FNYEAQ. V lost 1 base and J 8 bases, leaving 13 bases between the germline ends. CDR3 length equals 14 residues. The CDR3 coding sequence is TGTGCCAGCAGCTTAGGGGGGACCTCATTTACGCAGTATTTT. Its translation is CASSLGGTSFTQYF.

This clone showed up just once. The chain employs TRBV6-1 and TRBJ2-1; the D is unclear. V lost 2 bases, J lost 14 bases, and 13 bases lay in between. The CDR3 contains 12 residues. Germline V gene data show CDR1 as MNHNS and CDR2 as SASEGT. The CDR3 region is CASSERRAYEFF. The CDR3 DNA sequence: TGTGCCAGCAGTGAAAGGCGCGCCTACGAGTTCTTC.